This TCR beta chain was sequenced for a study of metastatic and nonmetastatic thyroid tumors. Study-wide context: From malignant and benign thyroid patients, repertoires in blood and in tumor or nodule tissue were compared.

TCRdb re-analyzed the PCR reads through MiXCR. The table lists just under 8,000 clones, about 26% of them singletons, with about 5.9% in the top ten. Prior to thyroid surgery, none of the patients had received any treatment. The receptor comes from a female donor with papillary thyroid cancer or a benign thyroid nodule (not recorded which). Some clones in this sample may be carry-over from other donors' samples. Sample: adjacent normal tissue.

The CDR3 DNA follows: TGCAGTGCTAGCATCGGGGACTACTACAACTACGAGCAGTACTTC. Residues: CSASIGDYYNYEQYF. This sequence joins TRBV20-1 and TRBJ2-7; 7 bases agree with TRBD2. This CDR3 spans 15 amino acids. With V trimmed by 3 bases and J by 3 bases, 11 bases remained unmatched. Germline V gives CDR1 DFQATT, CDR2 SNEGSKA (reference sequence).